Listed below are T cell receptor beta chains from one sample, sequenced in a study of blood T cell repertoires in COVID-19. Profiled with immunoSEQ multiplex PCR; TCRdb holds only in-frame clones, not every one. In the table there are 170,000 or so clones, approximately 82% of which are singletons. Source material: PBMCs or T cells enriched from blood (not recorded which). The receptor source for this set is a woman in her forties or fifties who had recovered from COVID-19. Both conserved end residues are part of each CDR3.

v_gene: TRBV2; j_gene: TRBJ1-5; CDR3aa: CASSGLQGGNQPQHF
v_gene: TRBV28; j_gene: TRBJ1-3; CDR3aa: CASSLQDTRSGNTIYF
v_gene: TRBV15; j_gene: TRBJ1-1; CDR3aa: CATSRDVMYTEAFF
v_gene: TRBV3-1/TRBV3-2; j_gene: TRBJ1-1; CDR3aa: CASSRIPQGSRTEAFF
v_gene: TRBV10-2; j_gene: TRBJ2-1; CDR3aa: CASRNSGRFEQFF
v_gene: TRBV5-4; j_gene: TRBJ2-2; CDR3aa: CASSPRTSGSLGGGELFF
v_gene: TRBV6-1; j_gene: TRBJ2-7; CDR3aa: CASSGEGTERPYEQYF
v_gene: TRBV7-2; j_gene: TRBJ1-2; CDR3aa: CASSRDSSYGYTF
v_gene: TRBV27; j_gene: TRBJ1-1; CDR3aa: CASSQGAGKNTEAFF
v_gene: TRBV5-1; j_gene: TRBJ2-1; CDR3aa: CASSFLGSGRNEQFF
v_gene: TRBV5-1; j_gene: TRBJ2-2; CDR3aa: CASSIGTLGTGELFF
v_gene: TRBV29-1; j_gene: TRBJ1-3; CDR3aa: CSVGISGNTIYF
v_gene: TRBV6-2/TRBV6-3; j_gene: TRBJ2-7; CDR3aa: CASSSGLGLYEQYF
v_gene: TRBV7-2; j_gene: TRBJ2-1; CDR3aa: CASSLAGTGRNEQFF
v_gene: TRBV3-1/TRBV3-2; j_gene: TRBJ1-5; CDR3aa: CASSRAINQPQHF
v_gene: TRBV4-3; j_gene: TRBJ2-1; CDR3aa: CASSQVSGRGYNEQFF
v_gene: TRBV5-1; j_gene: TRBJ2-2; CDR3aa: CASSFGQYTGELFF
v_gene: TRBV9; j_gene: TRBJ2-1; CDR3aa: CASSGRADNEQFF
v_gene: TRBV29-1; j_gene: TRBJ2-1; CDR3aa: CSSGGTLGIYEQFF
v_gene: TRBV21-1; j_gene: TRBJ2-1; CDR3aa: CASSKGFPTSGRSDEQFF
v_gene: TRBV30; j_gene: TRBJ2-5; CDR3aa: CAWSGTSGRGTQYF
v_gene: TRBV4-1; j_gene: TRBJ1-5; CDR3aa: CASSQGGTAYQPQHF
v_gene: TRBV7-9; j_gene: TRBJ2-2; CDR3aa: CASSSKKGQAYTGELFF
v_gene: TRBV11-2; j_gene: TRBJ1-2; CDR3aa: CASSEQGTGYGYTF
v_gene: TRBV18; j_gene: TRBJ1-5; CDR3aa: CASSENSNQPQHF
v_gene: TRBV30; j_gene: TRBJ1-2; CDR3aa: CAWNPEGFLNYGYTF
v_gene: TRBV7-9; j_gene: TRBJ1-1; CDR3aa: CASTLDEAGVTEAFF
v_gene: TRBV7-8; j_gene: TRBJ2-5; CDR3aa: CASSFTSGRQETQYF
v_gene: TRBV19; j_gene: TRBJ1-5; CDR3aa: CATSWAGNQPQHF
v_gene: TRBV5-1; j_gene: TRBJ2-3; CDR3aa: CASSLAGGGGITDTQYF
v_gene: TRBV19; j_gene: TRBJ2-1; CDR3aa: CASSTAYNEQFF
v_gene: TRBV4-1; j_gene: TRBJ1-3; CDR3aa: CASSQNRGAGNTIYF
v_gene: TRBV6-5; j_gene: TRBJ1-1; CDR3aa: CASSYGTGGEAFF
v_gene: TRBV14; j_gene: TRBJ2-7; CDR3aa: CASSQLPGLAAYEQYF
v_gene: TRBV5-1; j_gene: TRBJ2-7; CDR3aa: CATSEGPGLNEQYF
v_gene: TRBV6-5; j_gene: TRBJ2-7; CDR3aa: CASSWGGRSSYEQYF
v_gene: TRBV9; j_gene: TRBJ1-2; CDR3aa: CASSVDRGNYGYTF
v_gene: TRBV3-1/TRBV3-2; j_gene: TRBJ2-1; CDR3aa: CASSQGASGKSYNEQFF
v_gene: TRBV7-9; j_gene: TRBJ2-5; CDR3aa: CASSLSSDTRQETQYF